One and the same sample provided the 5 T cell receptor beta chains below, sequenced in a study of cytotoxic CD8 clonotypes in ibrutinib-treated CLL. Here immunoSEQ multiplex PCR was the method, and the copy in TCRdb shows in-frame clones only, minus some. In the table there are roughly 250,000 clones, less than 75% of which are singletons. The source material was PBMCs, sampled after 24 months of ibrutinib treatment. These TCRs come from a human donor with chronic lymphocytic leukemia.

In the case of this clone: The same CDR3 can be traced to other DNA sequences in this sample. This chain connects TRBV27 to TRBJ2-7; 7 bases agree with TRBD1. V lost 6 bases and J lost 3; bases outside the gene matches: 5. This CDR3 has 13 residues. Germline lookup yields CDR1 MNHEY and CDR2 SMNVEV (reference sequence). The CDR3, as DNA: TGTGCCAGCAGCCCCAGACAGGGCTACGAGCAGTACTTC. This translates into CASSPRQGYEQYF.

There are a few counts of this clone. The V gene is TRBV27, the J gene TRBJ1-1; no firm D call. Germline V CDR1 and CDR2: MNHEY, SMNVEV (reference sequence). V lost 5 bases and J 0 bases, leaving 7 bases between the germline ends. This CDR3 contains 13 residues. The chain's CDR3 is CASSATVNTEAFF. CDR3 DNA: TGTGCCAGCAGTGCGACTGTGAACACTGAAGCTTTCTTT.

The J gene is TRBJ2-1, the V gene TRBV9, with 7 nucleotides matching TRBD1. Germline CDR1 reads SGDLS; CDR2 reads YYNGEE. V was pared by 3 bases and J by 5 bases, with 11 bases of the junction left unmatched. CDR3 length: 16 residues. The DNA for the CDR3 is TGTGCCAGCAGCGACCACAGGGGCAAGAATAACAATGAGCAGTTCTTC. Amino acid sequence: CASSDHRGKNNNEQFF. Full variable domain (remainder filled in from reference TRBV9 and TRBJ2-1): DSGVTQTPKHLITATGQRVTLRCSPRSGDLSVYWYQQSLDQGLQFLIQYYNGEERAKGNILERFSAQQFPDLHSELNLSSLELGDSALYFCASSDHRGKNNNEQFFGPGTRLTVL.

The rearrangement links TRBV27 to TRBJ2-6, with 8 bases identical to TRBD1. Trimming removed 5 bases from V and 3 bases from J; junction bases left unmatched: 3. The germline V gene has CDR1 MNHEY and CDR2 SMNVEV (reference sequence). This CDR3 is built from 15 residues. CDR3 in amino acids: CASSGGTGGANVLTF. In DNA form, the CDR3 reads TGTGCCAGCAGTGGGGGGACAGGTGGGGCCAACGTCCTGACTTTC.

This clone was seen a handful of times. The chain carries TRBV18 and TRBJ2-7; D remains unclear. V was shortened by 10 bases and J by 3 bases, with 1 base between the two germline ends. CDR3 size: 8 residues. Germline values: CDR1 KGHSH, CDR2 LQKENI. The CDR3 reads CAIYEQYF. CDR3 bases: TGTGCCATCTACGAGCAGTACTTC. Together with reference TRBV18 and TRBJ2-7, the CDR3 gives the full variable domain: NAGVMQNPRHLVRRRGQEARLRCSPMKGHSHVYWYRQLPEEGLKFMVYLQKENIIDESGMPKERFSAEFPKEGPSILRIQQVVRGDSAAYFCAIYEQYFGPGTRLTVT.